This record concerns one T cell receptor beta chain sequence. The data stem from a study of blood T cells in healthy people across ages. Study overall: Capture via template switching afforded approximately one barcoded beta molecule per two T cells.

The second PCR ran about 6 to 12 cycles with a sample-barcoded 5' primer and J-beta primers. TCRdb reprocessed the 5' RACE reads with MiXCR, giving one entry per CDR3 protein. The table lists about 780,000 distinct CDR3 sequences, about 59% of them singletons. CDR1 and CDR2 from the germline V gene are LGHDT and YNNKEL (reference sequence). The CDR3 contains 14 residues. Trimming took 0 bases from V and 3 from J, leaving 8 bases between them. This chain uses TRBV3-1 with TRBJ2-5; D unclear. Sequencing was carried out using blood. The sequence derives from a young man in good health. CDR3 residues: CASSQEARKETQYF. The CDR3 coding sequence is TGTGCCAGCAGCCAAGAGGCTAGAAAAGAGACCCAGTACTTC.